The sequence of this T cell receptor beta chain was determined in a study of T cells in Graves' hyperthyroidism and ophthalmopathy. About the study: The authors collected peripheral blood at initial diagnosis, before any treatment. Notes on the study in general: Ophthalmopathy cases were set apart from stable hyperthyroidism by a 13 V-J model.

This clonotype came up a few times. As yet, its antigen is unknown. This CDR3 is built from 14 residues. CDR1 is LNHDA, CDR2 SQIVND, per germline (reference sequence). The J segment lost 7 bases and the V segment lost 7 bases, leaving 9 bases of the junction unmatched. RNA transcripts yielded amplified TCR beta CDR3 regions. First-round RT-PCR with HTBI primers amplified the TCR CDR3 region. TCRdb reprocessed the multiplex PCR reads via MiXCR and lists one record per CDR3 protein. The sample records some 400,000 distinct CDR3 sequences, roughly 14% being singletons. This TCR came from a man aged 30-40 years with Graves' hyperthyroidism that later progressed to Graves' ophthalmopathy. The chain uses TRBV19 and TRBJ1-5; 8 bases fit TRBD1. Sequencing was carried out using blood. The CDR3 nucleotides are TGTGCCAGTACCCGTCAGGGGGCTCAGCAGCCCCAGCATTTT. It specifies CASTRQGAQQPQHF. The full variable domain, its missing parts supplied by reference TRBV19 and TRBJ1-5, is DGGITQSPKYLFRKEGQNVTLSCEQNLNHDAMYWYRQDPGQGLRLIYYSQIVNDFQKGDIAEGYSVSREKKESFPLTVTSAQKNPTAFYLCASTRQGAQQPQHFGDGTRLSIL.